Listed here are 20 T cell receptor beta chains from one sample, sequenced in a study of T cells in Graves' hyperthyroidism and ophthalmopathy. Amplification of TCR beta CDR3 regions used RNA as the template. The TCR CDR3 was amplified in a first-round RT-PCR using the HTBI primer set. TCRdb re-called the multiplex PCR reads through MiXCR, storing one row per CDR3 protein. The repertoire includes around 690,000 distinct CDR3 sequences, around 15% of them detected once, and around a sixth sits in the top ten. Sequencing was done on a sample of blood. These receptors all come from a man aged 45 to 65 with Graves' hyperthyroidism.

The J gene is TRBJ2-3, the V gene TRBV10-1; D is perhaps TRBD1 (6 bases). Germline V gives CDR1 WNHNN, CDR2 SYGVQD (reference sequence). V gave up 3 bases and J gave up 3 bases, with 13 bases separating them. This CDR3 spans 15 amino acids. The DNA for the CDR3 is TGCGCCAGCAGTGATGGACAGAGCATTACAGATACGCAGTATTTT. This codes for CASSDGQSITDTQYF.

This clonotype was observed a handful of times. V is TRBV19 and J is TRBJ1-4; D unclear. The CDR3 loop spans 14 amino acids. V shed 6 bases and J shed 1 base, with 9 bases lying between them. Germline CDR1 LNHDA, CDR2 SQIVND (reference sequence). The CDR3 region has the DNA TGTGCCAGTAGCCGCTTCGGAACTAATGAAAAACTGTTTTTT. Protein: CASSRFGTNEKLFF. Variable domain in full (rest from reference TRBV19 and TRBJ1-4): DGGITQSPKYLFRKEGQNVTLSCEQNLNHDAMYWYRQDPGQGLRLIYYSQIVNDFQKGDIAEGYSVSREKKESFPLTVTSAQKNPTAFYLCASSRFGTNEKLFFGSGTQLSVL.

The chain is built from TRBV7-2 and TRBJ2-7; 7 bases are a match to TRBD1. The germline V gene has CDR1 SGHTA and CDR2 FQGNSA. This CDR3 is built from 15 residues. V lost 1 base to trimming and J lost 5 bases; unmatched junction nucleotides: 8. CDR3: CASSLERGGIDEQYF. The CDR3, as DNA: TGTGCCAGCAGCTTAGAAAGAGGGGGCATCGACGAGCAGTACTTC.

This clonotype appeared many times. V usage is TRBV28 and J usage is TRBJ1-1; 9 bases are shared with TRBD1. The CDR3 contains 16 residues. V dropped 6 bases and J dropped 1; count of bases not matched to a gene: 9. The germline V gene has CDR1 MDHEN and CDR2 SYDVKM. The DNA for the CDR3 is TGTGCCAGCAGAGCCGGGACAGGGTCTTGGAACACTGAAGCTTTCTTT. Translating gives CASRAGTGSWNTEAFF.

This clonotype was observed many times. This chain links TRBV13 with TRBJ2-1; possibly TRBD2 for D (6 bases). This CDR3 is built from 17 residues. Germline assignment: CDR1 PRHDT and CDR2 FYEKMQ (reference sequence). V gave up 5 bases and J gave up 0 bases, with 17 bases separating them. The CDR3 nucleotides are TGTGCCAGCAGCCCCCATGAGGGACTCCGCTCCTACAATGAGCAGTTCTTC. Protein product: CASSPHEGLRSYNEQFF.

In this sample, this clonotype turned up many times. V is TRBV12-3 or TRBV12-4 and J is TRBJ2-7; tentative D call: TRBD2 (5 bases). This CDR3 contains 14 residues. V was shortened by 6 bases and J by 4 bases, with 16 bases between the two germline ends. CDR3 loop: CASSFRRLGYEQYF. The CDR3 DNA is TGTGCCAGCAGCTTCCGGAGGCTCGGTTACGAGCAGTACTTC.

The chain uses TRBV11-2 and TRBJ1-1; 8 bases align to TRBD1. Germline V CDR1 and CDR2: SGHAT, FQNNGV. The CDR3 loop spans 15 amino acids. With 6 bases clipped from V and 5 bases from J, the junction kept 11 bases outside the gene matches. The CDR3 loop reads CASRRQGINGTEAFF. CDR3 bases: TGTGCCAGCAGGCGACAGGGGATCAACGGTACTGAAGCTTTCTTT.

J is TRBJ2-7 and V is TRBV7-2, with a possible D match to TRBD1 (5 bases). With 4 bases removed from V and 6 bases from J, the gap between germline ends came to 13 bases. Germline values: CDR1 SGHTA, CDR2 FQGNSA. CDR3 length: 13 residues. CDR3: CASSSGMGPEQYF. CDR3 in DNA: TGTGCCAGCAGCTCCGGCATGGGGCCCGAGCAGTACTTC.

This clonotype was counted at least ten times. This chain links TRBV28 with TRBJ2-1; 7 bases line up with TRBD2. The CDR3 totals 16 residues. V dropped 8 bases and J dropped 2; count of bases not matched to a gene: 12. The V gene's germline CDR1 is MDHEN and CDR2 SYDVKM. CDR3 DNA: TGTGCCAGCTGCGGGAGAATGAAAGTCCCCTACAATGAGCAGTTCTTC. Amino acid sequence: CASCGRMKVPYNEQFF.

This clonotype has at least ten counts. The chain joins TRBV6-1 to TRBJ1-3; no firm D call. V lost 10 bases, J lost 1 base, and 11 bases lay in between. Per the germline V gene, CDR1 is MNHNS and CDR2 is SASEGT. This CDR3 spans 13 amino acids. The CDR3, as DNA: TGTGCCATATCAACAGCTTCTGGAAACACCATATATTTT. It specifies CAISTASGNTIYF.

This clonotype has a count of ten or more. The V and J genes are TRBV28 and TRBJ2-7, with D possibly being TRBD2 (5 bases). The germline V and J ends were trimmed by 4 bases and 5 bases, with 12 bases remaining between them. This CDR3 comprises 13 residues. CDR1 MDHEN and CDR2 SYDVKM come from the germline V gene. The CDR3, as DNA: TGTGCCAGCAGTTCGACGAGGGTTGACGAGCAGTACTTC. It yields the protein CASSSTRVDEQYF.

This clonotype was detected a few times. The genes are TRBV9 and TRBJ2-3, with 12 bases fitting TRBD1. The junction had 8 bases not matched to a gene; V was cut back by 3 bases and J by 6 bases. The V gene's germline CDR1 is SGDLS and CDR2 YYNGEE. The CDR3 length is 16 residues. The CDR3 region has the DNA TGTGCCAGCAGCGCAGGGACAGGGGGCGCGAGGGATACGCAGTATTTT. Its translation is CASSAGTGGARDTQYF.

This clonotype has only a few counts. The CDR3 sequence: CASSVLADNQPQHF. The CDR3 coding sequence is TGTGCCAGCAGTGTACTTGCTGACAATCAGCCCCAGCATTTT. V and J are TRBV2 and TRBJ1-5, with D unclear. Trimming left V 4 bases short and J 3 bases short, with 10 bases between. There are 14 residues in the CDR3. Germline CDR1 and CDR2: SNHLY and FYNNEI. Combining the CDR3 with reference TRBV2 and TRBJ1-5 gives the whole variable domain EPEVTQTPSHQVTQMGQEVILRCVPISNHLYFYWYRQILGQKVEFLVSFYNNEISEKSEIFDDQFSVERPDGSNFTLKIRSTKLEDSAMYFCASSVLADNQPQHFGDGTRLSIL.

J is TRBJ2-1 and V is TRBV7-2, with a weak D call TRBD2 (7 bases). V dropped 1 base and J dropped 0 bases, with 13 bases sitting between them. This CDR3 region has 17 residues. Germline V gene lookup returns CDR1 SGHTA and CDR2 FQGNSA. CDR3 protein: CASSLGGAGASYNEQFF. The CDR3 DNA follows: TGTGCCAGCAGCTTAGGGGGGGCGGGAGCCTCCTACAATGAGCAGTTCTTC. Based on the CDR3 plus reference TRBV7-2 and TRBJ2-1, the full variable domain is GAGVSQSPSNKVTEKGKDVELRCDPISGHTALYWYRQSLGQGLEFLIYFQGNSAPDKSGLPSDRFSAERTGGSVSTLTIQRTQQEDSAVYLCASSLGGAGASYNEQFFGPGTRLTVL.

In its sample, this clonotype was seen a few times. A junction boundary mismatches the germline segment, possibly from a read error. The chain carries TRBV3-1 and TRBJ2-1; the D is unclear. Germline-derived CDR1 and CDR2 are LGHDT and YNNKEL (reference sequence). The CDR3 extends over 11 amino acids. The CDR3 sequence is CVSSLESEQFF. CDR3 sequence (DNA): TGTGTCAGCTCCCTGGAGTCAGAGCAGTTCTTC.

This clonotype showed up many times. The DNA of the CDR3 is TGTGCCAGCAGCGCAAGCTTAGGCGGCTCGGTAAACGAGCAGTACTTC. Its protein product is CASSASLGGSVNEQYF. This rearrangement joins TRBV9 to TRBJ2-7, with unresolved D. Germline V CDR1 and CDR2: SGDLS, YYNGEE. The CDR3 covers 16 residues. V lost 3 bases to trimming and J lost 5 bases, with 21 bases between them.

This clonotype has a handful of counts. The J gene is TRBJ2-2, the V gene TRBV2; TRBD2 matches at 9 bases. CDR3 length equals 14 residues. Per germline, CDR1 SNHLY and CDR2 FYNNEI. V dropped 8 bases and J dropped 7; count of bases not matched to a gene: 8. The CDR3 bases are TGTGCCAGCTCTTGGACTAGCGCGGGCGGGGAGCTGTTTTTT. Translated, it gives CASSWTSAGGELFF.

This clonotype was seen a few times. A much larger clone lies one base from this, so it may be a read error. This chain joins TRBV2 and TRBJ1-1; D is perhaps TRBD1 (6 bases). The CDR3 loop spans 13 amino acids. Germline loops: CDR1 SNHLY, CDR2 FYNNEI. The CDR3: CAGSERGGTEAFF. As DNA, the CDR3 is TGTGCCGGCAGTGAAAGGGGGGGCACTGAAGCTTTCTTT.

Here the CDR3 DNA reads TGTGCCAGCAGCTTAGATCGCGCTAGCGGGACCCGCACAGATACGCAGTATTTT. Encoded protein: CASSLDRASGTRTDTQYF. This chain links TRBV11-2 with TRBJ2-3, with 9 bases identical to TRBD2. Unmatched junction bases numbered 8, after V lost 0 bases and J lost 1 base. This CDR3 is 18 amino acids long. Germline V gives CDR1 SGHAT, CDR2 FQNNGV.

At least ten counts were recorded for this clonotype. The V and J genes are TRBV12-3 or TRBV12-4 and TRBJ2-5; TRBD1 matches at 10 bases. This CDR3 region has 15 residues. The trim removed 5 bases at V and 5 bases at J, leaving 8 bases unmatched. CDR3 nucleotides: TGTGCCAGCAGTGCCCGGACAGGGGGGTTGGAGACCCAGTACTTC. Its translation is CASSARTGGLETQYF.